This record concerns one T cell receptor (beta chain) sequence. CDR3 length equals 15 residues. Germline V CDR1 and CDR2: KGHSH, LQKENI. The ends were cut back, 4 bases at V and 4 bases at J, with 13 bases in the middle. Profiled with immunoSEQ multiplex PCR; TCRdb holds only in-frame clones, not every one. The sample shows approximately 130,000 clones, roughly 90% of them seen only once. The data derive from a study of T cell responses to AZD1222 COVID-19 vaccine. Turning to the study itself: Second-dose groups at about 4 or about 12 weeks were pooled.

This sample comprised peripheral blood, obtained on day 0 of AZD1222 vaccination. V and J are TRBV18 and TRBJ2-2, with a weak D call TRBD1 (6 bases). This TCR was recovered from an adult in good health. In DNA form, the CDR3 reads TGTGCCAGCTCACTCAGACAGGTACCCACCGGGGAGCTGTTTTTT. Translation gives CASSLRQVPTGELFF.